This T cell receptor (beta chain) was recorded in a study of T-cell memory formation after mild COVID-19. The CDR3 totals 13 residues. From germline, CDR1 is MNHNS and CDR2 SASEGT. With 1 base removed from V and 10 bases from J, the gap between germline ends came to 11 bases. This clonotype was seen a handful of times. The conserved final phenylalanine or tryptophan is absent from the CDR3, which likely points to a read error. TCRdb independently ran MiXCR on the 5' RACE reads; one entry per CDR3 protein. The table lists under 350,000 distinct CDR3 sequences, about a sixth of them singletons. Sequenced material: PBMCs or a T cell subset sorted from them (not recorded which). The clonotype was recovered from a man aged 18 to 30 who had mild COVID-19 (a few samples of this study predate the infection). Cell type and time point are not known. The chain joins TRBV6-1 to TRBJ1-5, with D uncertain. CDR3 loop: CASSEVRGDPQHI. The CDR3 DNA is TGTGCCAGCAGTGAAGTACGGGGAGATCCCCAGCATATT.